This TCR beta chain was sequenced for a study of radiation and T cells in renal cell carcinoma. Germline trimming cut 4 bases from V and 6 bases from J; bases unmatched to any gene: 8. The CDR3 consists of 15 residues. Germline values: CDR1 LNHDA, CDR2 SQIVND (reference sequence). TCRdb's table, derived via immunoSEQ multiplex PCR, lists solely in-frame clones and lacks some. The data hold more than 150,000 clones, with approximately 86% observed a single time. Sample time point: blood 2 weeks post-SBRT. Sample treatment: 15 Gy SBRT to primary tumor, nephrectomy 4 weeks later. The rearrangement joins TRBV19 to TRBJ1-2; 10 bases align to TRBD1. The TCR sequence derives from a woman aged 50 to 60 with renal cell carcinoma. The sequenced sample was blood, obtained from a patient whose treatment included radiotherapy and nephrectomy. The CDR3 is CASSRSPTGGDGYTF. For the CDR3, the DNA is TGTGCCAGTAGTAGGAGCCCGACAGGGGGCGATGGCTACACCTTC.